The clone carrying this T cell receptor (beta chain) was observed a few times. RNA transcripts yielded amplified TCR beta CDR3 regions. The study used the HTBI primer set for a first-round RT-PCR of the TCR CDR3. TCRdb fed the multiplex PCR reads into MiXCR, producing one record per CDR3 protein. The table lists about 600,000 distinct CDR3 sequences, approximately 15% of them singletons, with roughly 3.5% in the top ten. The sample originates from a study of T cells in Graves' hyperthyroidism and ophthalmopathy. The ends were cut back, 2 bases at V and 5 bases at J, with 7 bases in the middle. The CDR3 is 13 amino acids. CDR1 MNHEY and CDR2 SVGEGT come from the germline V gene.

The sample comprised blood. The chain recombines TRBV6-2 or TRBV6-3 with TRBJ1-5, with D unresolved. This clonotype was sampled from a woman between 35 and 50 years old with Graves' ophthalmopathy. Here the CDR3 DNA reads TGTGCCAGCAGTTACGGCCCCGATCAGCCCCAGCATTTT. Translated, it gives CASSYGPDQPQHF.